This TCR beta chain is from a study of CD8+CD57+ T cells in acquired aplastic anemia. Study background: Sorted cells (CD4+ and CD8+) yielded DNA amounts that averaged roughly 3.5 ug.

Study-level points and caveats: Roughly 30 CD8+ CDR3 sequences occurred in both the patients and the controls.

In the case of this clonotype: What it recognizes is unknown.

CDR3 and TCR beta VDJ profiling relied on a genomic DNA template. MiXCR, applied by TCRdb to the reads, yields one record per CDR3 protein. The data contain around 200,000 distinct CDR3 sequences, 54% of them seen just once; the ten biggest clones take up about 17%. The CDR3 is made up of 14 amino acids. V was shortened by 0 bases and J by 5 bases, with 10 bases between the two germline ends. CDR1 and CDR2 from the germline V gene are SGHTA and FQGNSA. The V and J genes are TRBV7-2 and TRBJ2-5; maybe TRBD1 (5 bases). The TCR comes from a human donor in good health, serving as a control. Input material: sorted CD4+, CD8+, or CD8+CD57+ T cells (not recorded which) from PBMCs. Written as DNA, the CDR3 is TGTGCCAGCAGCTTAGCGGGGCCGGTTGAGACCCAGTACTTC. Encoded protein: CASSLAGPVETQYF.